This passage covers 17 T cell receptor beta chains from one sample sequenced in a study of blood T cell repertoires in COVID-19. The method was immunoSEQ multiplex PCR; TCRdb's version includes in-frame clones alone and lacks a portion of them. The top ten hold approximately 3% of the sample, which has roughly 90,000 clones, over 75% seen once. Sequenced sample: peripheral blood. The source of these receptors is a woman of 80 years or more with COVID-19, enrolled during active disease.

This chain links TRBV28 with TRBJ2-2; D is unclear. Germline assignment: CDR1 MDHEN and CDR2 SYDVKM. V lost 9 bases and J lost 2, with 7 bases in between. The CDR3 extends over 12 amino acids. The CDR3 is CASPGNTGELFF. The CDR3 region has the DNA TGTGCCAGTCCAGGCAACACCGGGGAGCTGTTTTTT.

J is TRBJ2-5 and V is TRBV7-3; unclear D gene. V lost 2 bases and J lost 5, with 6 bases in between. This CDR3 is built from 12 residues. Germline V gives CDR1 SGHTA, CDR2 FQGTGA. CDR3: CASSLDRETQYF. CDR3 DNA sequence: TGTGCCAGCAGCTTAGATCGGGAGACCCAGTACTTC.

The chain links TRBV5-1 to TRBJ1-1; 10 bases are shared with TRBD1. CDR1 SGHRS and CDR2 YFSETQ come from the germline V gene. V gave up 3 bases and J gave up 8 bases; unmatched junction bases: 4. The CDR3 is 13 amino acids. The CDR3 DNA reads as TGCGCCAGCAGCTACGGGACAGGGGCCGAAGCTTTCTTT. Translating gives CASSYGTGAEAFF.

CDR3 nucleotides: TGTGCCAGCACCGGGACAGGGAGAAACACCATATATTTT. As protein: CASTGTGRNTIYF. The J gene is TRBJ1-3, the V gene TRBV3-1 (or the pseudogene TRBV3-2), with 9 bases lining up with TRBD1. The CDR3 extends over 13 amino acids. The germline V gene encodes CDR1 LGHDT and CDR2 YNNKEL (reference sequence). V dropped 7 bases and J dropped 5; count of bases not matched to a gene: 3.

The chain uses TRBV9 and TRBJ1-1; no definite D call. The CDR3 consists of 15 residues. Germline V lookup: CDR1 SGDLS, CDR2 YYNGEE. The ends were cut back, 3 bases at V and 1 base at J, with 13 bases in the middle. The CDR3 reads CASSAIPAANTEAFF. CDR3 in DNA: TGTGCCAGCAGCGCCATCCCGGCGGCGAACACTGAAGCTTTCTTT. Full variable domain (missing parts from reference TRBV9 and TRBJ1-1): DSGVTQTPKHLITATGQRVTLRCSPRSGDLSVYWYQQSLDQGLQFLIQYYNGEERAKGNILERFSAQQFPDLHSELNLSSLELGDSALYFCASSAIPAANTEAFFGQGTRLTVV.

This clone was seen only once. V and J are TRBV7-9 and TRBJ2-2, with TRBD1 as a possible D gene (8 bases). V was pared by 7 bases and J by 7 bases, with 16 bases between. The CDR3 spans 14 residues. Germline CDR1 is SEHNR and CDR2 is FQNEAQ (reference sequence). CDR3 sequence: CASNRGGTSGELFF. CDR3 sequence (DNA): TGTGCCAGCAACAGGGGGGGAACAAGCGGGGAGCTGTTTTTT.

CDR3 in amino acids: CASSPPPQGTFRGYTF. The CDR3, as DNA: TGTGCCAGCAGCCCTCCTCCGCAGGGGACCTTTCGGGGCTACACCTTC. The V gene is TRBV3-1 (or the pseudogene TRBV3-2), the J gene TRBJ1-2, with a tentative D call TRBD1 (6 bases). The CDR3 covers 16 residues. The germline V gene has CDR1 LGHDT and CDR2 YNNKEL (reference sequence). Between the trimmed V and J ends, which lost 4 bases and 8 bases, there was a span of 23 bases.

This clone was recorded once. The chain uses TRBV5-1 and TRBJ1-3; D unclear. In germline, CDR1 is SGHRS, CDR2 YFSETQ. The germline V and J ends were trimmed by 4 bases and 2 bases, with 13 bases remaining between them. The CDR3 has 15 amino acids. CDR3 amino acids: CASSQAGVTGNTIYF. The CDR3 DNA reads TGCGCCAGCAGCCAGGCAGGCGTGACTGGAAACACCATATATTTT.

The V and J genes are TRBV11-3 and TRBJ2-1; maybe TRBD1 (6 bases). The CDR3 covers 13 residues. Germline assignment: CDR1 SGHNT and CDR2 YENEEA. V was shortened by 1 base and J by 7 bases, with 8 bases between the two germline ends. This chain's CDR3 is CASSLVRGNEQFF. In DNA, the CDR3 is TGTGCCAGCAGCTTAGTAAGGGGGAATGAGCAGTTCTTC.

The CDR3 nucleotides are TGCGCCAGCGGGACAGGGAACTATGGCTACACCTTC. Translated, it gives CASGTGNYGYTF. This chain links TRBV10-2 with TRBJ1-2, with 9 bases matching TRBD1. Germline V gene lookup returns CDR1 WSHSY and CDR2 SAAADI. With 8 bases clipped from V and 2 bases from J, the junction kept 0 bases outside the gene matches. CDR3 length: 12 residues.

The CDR3 loop reads CASSHLRTSGGSYNEQFF. The CDR3 DNA reads TGTGCCAGCAGCCACCTAAGGACTAGCGGGGGCTCCTACAATGAGCAGTTCTTC. The chain has TRBV3-1 (or the pseudogene TRBV3-2) and TRBJ2-1, with 13 nucleotides matching TRBD2. Germline CDR1 is LGHDT and CDR2 is YNNKEL (reference sequence). There are 18 residues in the CDR3. V lost 3 bases to trimming and J lost 0 bases; unmatched junction nucleotides: 5.

This clone appeared a single time. In DNA form, the CDR3 reads TGCAGCGTTGATAGGGGAAACACCGGGGAGCTGTTTTTT. This gives the protein CSVDRGNTGELFF. J is TRBJ2-2 and V is TRBV29-1; possibly TRBD1 for D (5 bases). Trimming removed 3 bases at V and 2 bases at J, with 7 bases between. Germline V gene lookup returns CDR1 SQVTM and CDR2 ANQGSEA. This CDR3 region has 13 residues.

The chain links TRBV2 to TRBJ2-5, with TRBD2 matching 14 bases. Germline lookup yields CDR1 SNHLY and CDR2 FYNNEI. Unmatched junction bases numbered 7, after V lost 5 bases and J lost 5 bases. CDR3 size: 16 residues. CDR3 nucleotide sequence: TGTGCCAGCAGTCCACCGGGACTAGCGGGAGTGGAGACCCAGTACTTC. Translation: CASSPPGLAGVETQYF.

The chain carries TRBV7-3 and TRBJ2-1; D may be TRBD2 (6 bases). Germline V gene lookup returns CDR1 SGHTA and CDR2 FQGTGA. The CDR3 covers 19 residues. V was cut by 4 bases and J by 1 base, with 23 bases left in between. The CDR3 sequence: CASSSPGRGGEASYNEQFF. The CDR3 DNA is TGTGCCAGCAGCTCGCCTGGACGCGGCGGGGAAGCATCCTACAATGAGCAGTTCTTC.

This chain connects TRBV10-3 to TRBJ1-4; no clear D gene. This CDR3 has 13 amino acids. The V end was cut by 6 bases, the J end by 0 bases, with 5 bases between. The germline V gene encodes CDR1 ENHRY and CDR2 SYGVKD. The CDR3 region has the DNA TGTGCCATCAGGGGAGCAACTAATGAAAAACTGTTTTTT. This codes for CAIRGATNEKLFF.

The V gene is TRBV6-4, the J gene TRBJ2-7, with D perhaps matching TRBD1 (5 bases). The CDR3 covers 15 residues. The germline gives CDR1 MRHNA, CDR2 SNTAGT. The V gene lost 3 bases and the J gene lost 0 bases, with 12 bases spanning the gap. CDR3 nucleotides: TGTGCCAGCAGTGATAACACAGGAAACTCCTACGAGCAGTACTTC. This gives the protein CASSDNTGNSYEQYF.

The chain joins TRBV6-5 to TRBJ2-3; TRBD1 might be the D (6 bases). This CDR3 is built from 12 residues. V was pared by 6 bases and J by 3 bases, with 7 bases between. Germline V gives CDR1 MNHEY, CDR2 SVGAGI. The DNA of the CDR3 is TGTGCCAGCAGGGGGGCGACAGATACGCAGTATTTT. Protein: CASRGATDTQYF.